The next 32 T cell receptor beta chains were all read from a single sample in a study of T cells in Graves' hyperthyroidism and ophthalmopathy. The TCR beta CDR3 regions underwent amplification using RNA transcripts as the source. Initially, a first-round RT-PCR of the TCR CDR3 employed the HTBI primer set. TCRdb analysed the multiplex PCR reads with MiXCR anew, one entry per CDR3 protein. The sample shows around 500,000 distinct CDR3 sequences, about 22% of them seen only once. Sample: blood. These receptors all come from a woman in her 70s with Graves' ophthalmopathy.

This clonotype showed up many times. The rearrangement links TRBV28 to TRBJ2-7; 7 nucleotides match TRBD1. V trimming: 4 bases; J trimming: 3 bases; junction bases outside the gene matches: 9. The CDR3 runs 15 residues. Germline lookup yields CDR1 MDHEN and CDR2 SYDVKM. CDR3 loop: CASSSVGGLIYEQYF. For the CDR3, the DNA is TGTGCCAGCAGTTCCGTAGGGGGCCTAATCTACGAGCAGTACTTC.

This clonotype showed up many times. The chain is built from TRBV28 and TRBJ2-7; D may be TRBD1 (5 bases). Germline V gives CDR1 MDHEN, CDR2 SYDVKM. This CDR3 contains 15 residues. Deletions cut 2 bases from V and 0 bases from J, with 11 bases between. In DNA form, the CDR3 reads TGTGCCAGCAGTTTACCAGGGTCGGGCTCCTACGAGCAGTACTTC. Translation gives CASSLPGSGSYEQYF.

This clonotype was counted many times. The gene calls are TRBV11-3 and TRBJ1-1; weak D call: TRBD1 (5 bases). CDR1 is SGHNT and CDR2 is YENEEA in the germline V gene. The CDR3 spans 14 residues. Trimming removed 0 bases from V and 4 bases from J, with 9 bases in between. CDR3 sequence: CASSLEGGGTEAFF. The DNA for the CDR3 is TGTGCCAGCAGCTTAGAGGGGGGAGGCACTGAAGCTTTCTTT.

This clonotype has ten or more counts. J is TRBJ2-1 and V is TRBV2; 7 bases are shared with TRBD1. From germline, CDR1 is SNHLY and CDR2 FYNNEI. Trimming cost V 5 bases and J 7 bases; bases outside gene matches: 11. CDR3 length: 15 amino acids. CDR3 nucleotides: TGTGCCAGCAGTTCCGGGACAGTCAGCCGAAATGAGCAGTTCTTC. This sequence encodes CASSSGTVSRNEQFF.

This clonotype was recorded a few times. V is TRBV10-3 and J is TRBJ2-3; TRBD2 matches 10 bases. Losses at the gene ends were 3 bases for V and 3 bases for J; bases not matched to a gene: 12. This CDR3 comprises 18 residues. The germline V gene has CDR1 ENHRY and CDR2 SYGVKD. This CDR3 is CAISDPSGRAVWTDTQYF. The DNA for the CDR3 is TGTGCCATCAGTGACCCAAGCGGGAGGGCGGTCTGGACAGATACGCAGTATTTT.

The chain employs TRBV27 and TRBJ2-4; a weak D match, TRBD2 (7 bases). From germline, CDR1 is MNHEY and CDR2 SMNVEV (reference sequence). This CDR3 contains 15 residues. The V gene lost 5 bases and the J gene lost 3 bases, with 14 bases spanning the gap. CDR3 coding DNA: TGTGCCAGCAGTCCAGGGGAGGGACTCAAAAACATTCAGTACTTC. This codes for CASSPGEGLKNIQYF.

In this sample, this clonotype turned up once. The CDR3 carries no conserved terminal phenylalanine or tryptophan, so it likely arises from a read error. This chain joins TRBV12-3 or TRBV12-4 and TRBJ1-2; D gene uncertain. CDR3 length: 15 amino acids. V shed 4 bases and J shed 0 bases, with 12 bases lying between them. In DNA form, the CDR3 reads TGTGCCAGCAGTTCTCCCAGGCTGGCTAACTATGGCTACACCCTC. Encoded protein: CASSSPRLANYGYTL.

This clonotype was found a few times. The DNA for the CDR3 is TGTGCCAGCAGCTTGGCAGGGGAAGGGGCCAACGTCCTGACTTTC. This encodes CASSLAGEGANVLTF. This chain uses TRBV7-9 with TRBJ2-6, with D tentatively TRBD1 (6 bases). The CDR3 extends over 15 amino acids. Germline V gene data show CDR1 as SEHNR and CDR2 as FQNEAQ (reference sequence). V was clipped by 3 bases and J by 4 bases, with 10 bases between them. The full variable domain, completed using reference TRBV7-9 and TRBJ2-6, is DTGVSQNPRHKITKRGQNVTFRCDPISEHNRLYWYRQTLGQGPEFLTYFQNEAQLEKSRLLSDRFSAERPKGSFSTLEIQRTEQGDSAMYLCASSLAGEGANVLTFGAGSRLTVL.

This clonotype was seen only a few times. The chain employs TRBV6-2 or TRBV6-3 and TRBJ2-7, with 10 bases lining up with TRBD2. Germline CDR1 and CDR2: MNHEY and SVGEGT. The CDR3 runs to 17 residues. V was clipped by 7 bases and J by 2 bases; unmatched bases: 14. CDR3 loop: CASKKGLALGRTYEQYF. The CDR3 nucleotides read TGTGCCAGCAAGAAGGGACTAGCGCTAGGGAGAACCTACGAGCAGTACTTC.

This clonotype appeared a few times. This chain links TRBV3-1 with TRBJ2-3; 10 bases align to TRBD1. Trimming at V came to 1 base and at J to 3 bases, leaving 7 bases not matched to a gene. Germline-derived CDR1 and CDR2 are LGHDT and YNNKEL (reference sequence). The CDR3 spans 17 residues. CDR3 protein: CASSQVRGQGVTDTQYF. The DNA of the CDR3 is TGTGCCAGCAGCCAAGTCCGCGGACAGGGGGTGACAGATACGCAGTATTTT.

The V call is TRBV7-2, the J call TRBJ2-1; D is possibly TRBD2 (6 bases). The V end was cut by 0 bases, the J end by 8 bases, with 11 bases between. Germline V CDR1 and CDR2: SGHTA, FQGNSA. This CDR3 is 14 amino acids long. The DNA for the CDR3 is TGTGCCAGCAGCTTAGCGGGAGGAACCCATGAGCAGTTCTTC. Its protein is CASSLAGGTHEQFF.

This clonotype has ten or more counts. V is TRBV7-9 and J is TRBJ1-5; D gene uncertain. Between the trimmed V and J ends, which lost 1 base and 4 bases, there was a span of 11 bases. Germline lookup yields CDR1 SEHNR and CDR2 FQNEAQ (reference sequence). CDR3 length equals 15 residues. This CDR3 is CASSLEGRWNQPQHF. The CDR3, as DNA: TGTGCCAGCAGCTTAGAGGGCAGATGGAATCAGCCCCAGCATTTT.

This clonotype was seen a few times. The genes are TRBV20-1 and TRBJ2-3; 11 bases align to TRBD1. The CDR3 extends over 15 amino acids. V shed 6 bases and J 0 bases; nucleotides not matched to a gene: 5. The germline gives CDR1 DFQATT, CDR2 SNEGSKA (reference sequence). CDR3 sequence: CSAPDRGHSTDTQYF. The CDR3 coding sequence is TGCAGTGCGCCGGACAGGGGGCATAGCACAGATACGCAGTATTTT.

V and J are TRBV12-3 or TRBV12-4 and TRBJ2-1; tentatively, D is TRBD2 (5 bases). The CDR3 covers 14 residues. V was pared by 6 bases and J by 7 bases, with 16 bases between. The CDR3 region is CASSPPGMGNEQFF. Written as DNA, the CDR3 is TGTGCCAGCAGCCCTCCGGGGATGGGAAATGAGCAGTTCTTC.

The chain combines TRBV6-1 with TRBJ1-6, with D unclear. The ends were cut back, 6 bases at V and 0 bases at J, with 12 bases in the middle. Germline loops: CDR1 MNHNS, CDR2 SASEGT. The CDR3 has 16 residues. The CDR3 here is CASRIQTSSYNSPLHF. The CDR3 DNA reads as TGTGCCAGCAGGATACAGACGAGCTCCTATAATTCACCCCTCCACTTT.

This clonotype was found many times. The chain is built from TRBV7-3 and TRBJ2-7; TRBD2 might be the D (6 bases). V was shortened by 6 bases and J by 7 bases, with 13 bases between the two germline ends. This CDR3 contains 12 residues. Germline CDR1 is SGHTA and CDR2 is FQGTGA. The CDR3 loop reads CASSLTAGEQYF. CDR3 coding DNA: TGTGCCAGCAGTCTCACCGCGGGGGAGCAGTACTTC.

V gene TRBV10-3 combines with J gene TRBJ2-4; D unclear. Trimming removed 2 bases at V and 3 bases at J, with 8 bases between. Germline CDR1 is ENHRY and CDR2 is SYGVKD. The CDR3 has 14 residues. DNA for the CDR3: TGTGCCATCAGTGAGCCAGGAGACAAAAACATTCAGTACTTC. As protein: CAISEPGDKNIQYF.

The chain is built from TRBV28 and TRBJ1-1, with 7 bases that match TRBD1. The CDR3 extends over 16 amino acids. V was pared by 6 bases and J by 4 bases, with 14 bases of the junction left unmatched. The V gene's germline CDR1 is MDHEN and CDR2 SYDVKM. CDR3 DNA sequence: TGTGCCAGCAGAACTTGGGTCAGGGGGGAGGGCACTGAAGCTTTCTTT. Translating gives CASRTWVRGEGTEAFF.

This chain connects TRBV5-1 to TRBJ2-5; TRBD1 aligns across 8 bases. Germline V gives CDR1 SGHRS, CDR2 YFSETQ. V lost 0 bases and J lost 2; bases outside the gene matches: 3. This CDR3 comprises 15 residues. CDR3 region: CASSLGWTGQETQYF. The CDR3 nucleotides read TGCGCCAGCAGCTTGGGTTGGACAGGGCAAGAGACCCAGTACTTC.

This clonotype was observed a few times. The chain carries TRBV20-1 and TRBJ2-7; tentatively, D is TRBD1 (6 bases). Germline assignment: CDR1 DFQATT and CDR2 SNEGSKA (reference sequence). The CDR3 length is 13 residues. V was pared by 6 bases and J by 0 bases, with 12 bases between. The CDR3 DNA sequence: TGCAGTGCCATTTCAGGGGTCTCCTACGAGCAGTACTTC. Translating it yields CSAISGVSYEQYF.

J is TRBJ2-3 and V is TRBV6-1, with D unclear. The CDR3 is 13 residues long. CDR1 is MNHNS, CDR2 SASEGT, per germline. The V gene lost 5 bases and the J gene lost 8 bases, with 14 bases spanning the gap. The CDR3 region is CASSRVRSGTQYF. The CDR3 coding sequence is TGTGCCAGCAGTCGAGTAAGGTCGGGTACGCAGTATTTT.

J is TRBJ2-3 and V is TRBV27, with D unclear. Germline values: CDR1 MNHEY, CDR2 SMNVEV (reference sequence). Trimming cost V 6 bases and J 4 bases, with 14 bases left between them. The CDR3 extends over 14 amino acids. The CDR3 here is CASRTRLSADTQYF. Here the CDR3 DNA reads TGTGCCAGCAGAACACGGTTATCGGCAGATACGCAGTATTTT.

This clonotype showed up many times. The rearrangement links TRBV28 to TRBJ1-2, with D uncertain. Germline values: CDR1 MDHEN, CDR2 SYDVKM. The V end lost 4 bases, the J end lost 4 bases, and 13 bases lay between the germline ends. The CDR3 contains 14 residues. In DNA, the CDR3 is TGTGCCAGCAGTTCGACCTCCACCGGCTATGGCTACACCTTC. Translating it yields CASSSTSTGYGYTF.

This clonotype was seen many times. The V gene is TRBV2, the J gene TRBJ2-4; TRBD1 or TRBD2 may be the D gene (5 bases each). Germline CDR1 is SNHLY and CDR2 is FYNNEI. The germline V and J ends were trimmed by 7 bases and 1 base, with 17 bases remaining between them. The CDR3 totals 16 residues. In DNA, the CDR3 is TGTGCCAGCAAAGTCGGGACCCAGGCTGCCAAAAACATTCAGTACTTC. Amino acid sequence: CASKVGTQAAKNIQYF.

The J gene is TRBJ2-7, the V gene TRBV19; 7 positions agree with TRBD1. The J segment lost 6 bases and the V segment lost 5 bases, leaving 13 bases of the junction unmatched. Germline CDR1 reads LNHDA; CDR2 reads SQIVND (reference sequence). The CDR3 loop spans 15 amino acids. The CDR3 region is CASSHVTGVLREQYF. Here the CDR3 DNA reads TGTGCCAGTAGTCACGTTACAGGGGTTCTACGCGAGCAGTACTTC.

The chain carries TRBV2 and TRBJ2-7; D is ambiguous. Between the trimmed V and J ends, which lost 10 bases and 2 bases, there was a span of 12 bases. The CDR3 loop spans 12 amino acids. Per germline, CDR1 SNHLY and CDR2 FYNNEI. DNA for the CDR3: TGTGCCACTAAGAGAGCAACCTACGAGCAGTACTTC. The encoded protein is CATKRATYEQYF.

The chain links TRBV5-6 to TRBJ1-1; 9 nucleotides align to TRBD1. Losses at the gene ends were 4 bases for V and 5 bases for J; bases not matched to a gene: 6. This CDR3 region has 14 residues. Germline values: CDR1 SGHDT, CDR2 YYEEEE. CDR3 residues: CASSLMTGGTEAFF. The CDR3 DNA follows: TGTGCCAGCAGCCTGATGACAGGGGGGACTGAAGCTTTCTTT. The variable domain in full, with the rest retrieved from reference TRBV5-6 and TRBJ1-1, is DAGVTQSPTHLIKTRGQQVTLRCSPKSGHDTVSWYQQALGQGPQFIFQYYEEEERQRGNFPDRFSGHQFPNYSSELNVNALLLGDSALYLCASSLMTGGTEAFFGQGTRLTVV.

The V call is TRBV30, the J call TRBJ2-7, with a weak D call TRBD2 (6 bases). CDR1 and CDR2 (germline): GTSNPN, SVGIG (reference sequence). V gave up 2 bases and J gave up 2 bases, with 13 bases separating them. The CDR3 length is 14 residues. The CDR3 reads CAWSRSGRTYEQYF. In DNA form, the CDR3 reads TGTGCCTGGAGTCGATCAGGGAGGACCTACGAGCAGTACTTC.

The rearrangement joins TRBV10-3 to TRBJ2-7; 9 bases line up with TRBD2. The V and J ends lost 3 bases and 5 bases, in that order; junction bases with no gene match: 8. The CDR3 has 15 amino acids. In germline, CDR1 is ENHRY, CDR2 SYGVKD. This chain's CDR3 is CAISEPGLAGNEQYF. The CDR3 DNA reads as TGTGCCATCAGTGAACCGGGGCTAGCGGGAAACGAGCAGTACTTC.

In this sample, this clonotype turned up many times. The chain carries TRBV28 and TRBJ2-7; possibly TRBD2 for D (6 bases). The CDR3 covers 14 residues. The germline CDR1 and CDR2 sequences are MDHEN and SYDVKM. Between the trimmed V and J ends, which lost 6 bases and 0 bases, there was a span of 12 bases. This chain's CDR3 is CASRNSGSSYEQYF. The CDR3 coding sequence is TGTGCCAGCAGAAACTCCGGGAGCTCCTACGAGCAGTACTTC.

CDR3 loop: CASSPTGPASEQYF. CDR3 nucleotide sequence: TGTGCCAGCAGCCCGACGGGGCCTGCTAGCGAGCAGTACTTC. The J gene is TRBJ2-7, the V gene TRBV12-3 or TRBV12-4, with D perhaps given as TRBD1 or TRBD2 (5 bases each). Trimming removed 6 bases at V and 6 bases at J, with 18 bases between. The CDR3 spans 14 residues.

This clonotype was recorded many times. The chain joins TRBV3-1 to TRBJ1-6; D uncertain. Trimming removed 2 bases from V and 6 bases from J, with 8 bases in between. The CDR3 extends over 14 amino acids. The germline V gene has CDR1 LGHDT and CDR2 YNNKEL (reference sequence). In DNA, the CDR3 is TGTGCCAGCAGCCAACGGCGGGTTAATTCACCCCTCCACTTT. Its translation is CASSQRRVNSPLHF.